Below are 25 T cell receptor beta chains sequenced from a single sample in a study of T cells in localized non-small cell lung cancer. Only in-frame clones appear in the TCRdb table, and some are missing; sequencing was by immunoSEQ multiplex PCR. The sample has around 94,000 clones; 80% to 90% are singletons. Specimen: peripheral blood, collected before any cancer treatment. The origin of the receptors is a man aged 35 to 70 with stage I squamous cell lung carcinoma.

Written as DNA, the CDR3 is TGTGCCAGTACCGACGGGACAGGCCATAGGGGCGGGGAGCTGTTTTTT. Encoded protein: CASTDGTGHRGGELFF. V and J are TRBV19 and TRBJ2-2, with 8 bases fitting TRBD1. The CDR3 covers 16 residues. Unmatched junction bases numbered 14, after V lost 7 bases and J lost 7 bases. Germline lookup yields CDR1 LNHDA and CDR2 SQIVND (reference sequence).

V usage is TRBV5-1 and J usage is TRBJ1-4; 7 nucleotides align to TRBD1. Germline V gene sequence: CDR1 SGHRS, CDR2 YFSETQ. The CDR3 is 14 amino acids. Germline trimming cut 1 base from V and 3 bases from J; bases unmatched to any gene: 0. Here the CDR3 reads CASSLTGANEKLFF. The CDR3 coding sequence is TGCGCCAGCAGCTTGACAGGGGCTAATGAAAAACTGTTTTTT.

This clone showed up just a few times. J is TRBJ2-7 and V is TRBV29-1; a possible D gene is TRBD2 (5 bases). Germline assignment: CDR1 SQVTM and CDR2 ANQGSEA. The CDR3 length is 12 residues. The germline V and J ends were trimmed by 6 bases and 1 base, with 10 bases remaining between them. CDR3 sequence reads: CSVSGYSYEQYF. The CDR3 DNA reads as TGCAGCGTATCGGGATATTCCTACGAGCAGTACTTC.

The chain recombines TRBV7-2 with TRBJ1-2; a weak D match, TRBD1 (6 bases). The germline V gene encodes CDR1 SGHTA and CDR2 FQGNSA. Deletions cut 0 bases from V and 8 bases from J, with 13 bases between. The CDR3 extends over 14 amino acids. The CDR3 region has the DNA TGTGCCAGCAGCTTAGCAGTCAGGGGTTCCGGCTACACCTTC. Amino acid sequence: CASSLAVRGSGYTF.

This clone was counted once. This chain links TRBV11-2 with TRBJ1-1; perhaps TRBD1 as D (6 bases). Trimming took off 4 bases at V and 1 base at J, with 13 bases between the two ends. The germline V gene has CDR1 SGHAT and CDR2 FQNNGV. The CDR3 contains 15 residues. CDR3 coding DNA: TGTGCCAGCAGCTCCTACAGGGCGCCGAACACTGAAGCTTTCTTT. Protein product: CASSSYRAPNTEAFF.

The chain couples TRBV7-8 to TRBJ2-1; possibly TRBD2 for D (5 bases). V was cut by 1 base and J by 8 bases, with 30 bases left in between. CDR1 SGHVS and CDR2 FQNEAQ come from the germline V gene. This CDR3 is 20 amino acids long. The CDR3 DNA follows: TGTGCCAGCAGCTTAGAATGGAGGTACGGTGATCTCCCCCCGATGCATGAGCAGTTCTTC. This gives the protein CASSLEWRYGDLPPMHEQFF.

The J gene is TRBJ1-2, the V gene TRBV5-4; 8 positions agree with TRBD1. The CDR3 loop spans 15 amino acids. The germline gives CDR1 SGHNT, CDR2 YYREEE (reference sequence). V was pared by 0 bases and J by 5 bases, with 6 bases of the junction left unmatched. In DNA, the CDR3 is TGTGCCAGCAGCTTGGCGCCAGGGGGCCGGTATGGCTACACCTTC. Translation: CASSLAPGGRYGYTF.

This chain uses TRBV5-1 with TRBJ1-1, with 8 bases lining up with TRBD1. The J segment lost 2 bases and the V segment lost 4 bases, leaving 4 bases of the junction unmatched. The germline V gene has CDR1 SGHRS and CDR2 YFSETQ. The CDR3 consists of 14 residues. This CDR3 is CASSVDRGNTEAFF. DNA of the CDR3: TGCGCCAGCAGCGTCGACAGGGGCAACACTGAAGCTTTCTTT.

The chain joins TRBV28 to TRBJ2-3; D could derive from TRBD1 or TRBD2 (5 bases each). This CDR3 comprises 14 residues. V lost 8 bases and J lost 5, with 17 bases in between. CDR1 MDHEN and CDR2 SYDVKM come from the germline V gene. The CDR3 loop reads CASSRLGAGDTQYF. The CDR3 DNA reads TGTGCCAGCTCTAGACTCGGGGCCGGAGATACGCAGTATTTT.

The rearrangement uses TRBV5-8 and TRBJ1-4, with TRBD1 as a possible D gene (5 bases). The V end lost 4 bases, the J end lost 2 bases, and 15 bases lay between the germline ends. The CDR3 consists of 16 residues. The germline V gene encodes CDR1 SGHTS and CDR2 YDEGEE. CDR3 region: CASSPGLGFTNEKLFF. The CDR3 DNA sequence: TGTGCCAGCAGCCCGGGACTGGGCTTCACTAATGAAAAACTGTTTTTT.

This clone showed up just once. The rearrangement uses TRBV6-5 and TRBJ1-1; 8 bases match TRBD1. This CDR3 is 16 amino acids long. J gave up 4 bases and V 0 bases, and 7 bases lay outside the gene matches. Germline CDR1 is MNHEY and CDR2 is SVGAGI. CDR3 sequence reads: CASSYSTGEFSTEAFF. In nucleotides, the CDR3 is TGTGCCAGCAGTTACTCGACAGGGGAGTTTAGCACTGAAGCTTTCTTT.

The J gene is TRBJ1-1, the V gene TRBV25-1, with D tentatively TRBD1 (5 bases). This CDR3 region has 13 residues. V was cut by 2 bases and J by 8 bases, with 12 bases left in between. The germline CDR1 and CDR2 sequences are MGHDK and SYGVNS. CDR3 region: CASSEGTRGEAFF. The CDR3 DNA reads as TGTGCCAGCAGTGAAGGGACCCGGGGGGAAGCTTTCTTT.

CDR3 in amino acids: CASSVAGQVYNEQFF. CDR3 coding DNA: TGTGCCAGCAGCGTAGCAGGACAAGTGTACAATGAGCAGTTCTTC. The rearrangement joins TRBV9 to TRBJ2-1; possibly TRBD1 for D (5 bases). Germline V gives CDR1 SGDLS, CDR2 YYNGEE. Trimming removed 0 bases from V and 4 bases from J, with 11 bases in between. The length of the CDR3 is 15 residues.

This clone came up once. The V call is TRBV9, the J call TRBJ1-6; D gene uncertain. Germline-derived CDR1 and CDR2 are SGDLS and YYNGEE. The CDR3 is made up of 16 amino acids. Trimming removed 0 bases from V and 10 bases from J, with 17 bases in between. The CDR3 DNA sequence: TGTGCCAGCAGCGTAGGGACCGGAAGGGTAGAATCACCCCTCCACTTT. Its translation is CASSVGTGRVESPLHF. The full variable domain, with the rest looked up from reference TRBV9 and TRBJ1-6, is DSGVTQTPKHLITATGQRVTLRCSPRSGDLSVYWYQQSLDQGLQFLIQYYNGEERAKGNILERFSAQQFPDLHSELNLSSLELGDSALYFCASSVGTGRVESPLHFGNGTRLTVT.

The CDR3 loop is CASSLGGRYTEAFF. CDR3 DNA: TGTGCCAGCAGCTTAGGGGGGAGGTACACTGAAGCTTTCTTT. This sequence joins TRBV7-2 and TRBJ1-1, with D perhaps matching TRBD1 (5 bases). In germline, CDR1 is SGHTA, CDR2 FQGNSA. The CDR3 has 14 amino acids. V lost 1 base and J 3 bases, leaving 9 bases between the germline ends. The full variable domain, completed using reference TRBV7-2 and TRBJ1-1, is GAGVSQSPSNKVTEKGKDVELRCDPISGHTALYWYRQSLGQGLEFLIYFQGNSAPDKSGLPSDRFSAERTGGSVSTLTIQRTQQEDSAVYLCASSLGGRYTEAFFGQGTRLTVV.

The chain is built from TRBV7-2 and TRBJ1-5, with a weak D call TRBD1 (5 bases). Trimming stripped 6 bases from V and 3 bases from J, with 12 bases between. Germline CDR1 is SGHTA and CDR2 is FQGNSA. The CDR3 extends over 14 amino acids. The CDR3 nucleotides are TGTGCCAGCAGTTTGAGAGGGGTCAATCAGCCCCAGCATTTT. This translates into CASSLRGVNQPQHF.

The gene calls are TRBV4-2 and TRBJ1-3; D is uncertain. The germline CDR1 and CDR2 sequences are LGHNA and YNFKEQ. The CDR3 consists of 15 residues. V shed 6 bases and J shed 0 bases, with 12 bases lying between them. CDR3 sequence: CASRPLMSSGNTIYF. DNA for the CDR3: TGTGCCAGCAGGCCGTTGATGAGCTCTGGAAACACCATATATTTT.

The rearrangement joins TRBV19 to TRBJ2-7, with D possibly TRBD1 on 5 matching bases. V was cut by 8 bases and J by 4 bases, with 15 bases left in between. The CDR3 is made up of 13 amino acids. Germline loops: CDR1 LNHDA, CDR2 SQIVND (reference sequence). The CDR3 is CASQRGPIYEQYF. CDR3 nucleotide sequence: TGTGCCAGTCAAAGGGGCCCGATATACGAGCAGTACTTC.

This clone was observed once. V and J are TRBV19 and TRBJ1-1; D possibly corresponds to TRBD1 (5 bases). Germline CDR1 reads LNHDA; CDR2 reads SQIVND (reference sequence). CDR3 length: 15 residues. V was cut by 4 bases and J by 0 bases, with 12 bases left in between. CDR3 nucleotide sequence: TGTGCCAGTAGTAAAAGGCCGGACATGAACACTGAAGCTTTCTTT. It yields the protein CASSKRPDMNTEAFF.

The rearrangement joins TRBV7-3 to TRBJ1-1, with unresolved D. V was pared by 5 bases and J by 1 base, with 17 bases between. In germline, CDR1 is SGHTA, CDR2 FQGTGA. The CDR3 is 16 amino acids. CDR3: CASSPRASRGNTEAFF. The CDR3 DNA reads as TGTGCCAGCAGCCCCCGGGCCTCCCGAGGGAACACTGAAGCTTTCTTT.

This chain links TRBV4-1 with TRBJ2-2; either TRBD1 or TRBD2 may supply D (5 bases each). The V gene's germline CDR1 is MGHRA and CDR2 YSYEKL. The length of the CDR3 is 15 residues. With 4 bases removed from V and 4 bases from J, the gap between germline ends came to 13 bases. Here the CDR3 reads CASSRSYGGTGELFF. CDR3 nucleotide sequence: TGCGCCAGCAGCCGCTCGTATGGGGGCACCGGGGAGCTGTTTTTT.

DNA for the CDR3: TGTGCCAGCAGCTTTACTCCACTGGGCTACACCTTC. Translation gives CASSFTPLGYTF. The chain is built from TRBV7-9 and TRBJ1-2; D is uncertain. V dropped 3 bases and J dropped 8 bases, with 10 bases sitting between them. CDR1 is SEHNR and CDR2 is FQNEAQ in the germline V gene (reference sequence). CDR3 length equals 12 residues.

CDR3: CATSRDGGGGGPSQFF. The CDR3 region has the DNA TGTGCCACCAGCAGAGATGGAGGGGGAGGGGGACCATCGCAGTTCTTC. V is TRBV15 and J is TRBJ2-1; D is possibly TRBD2 (7 bases). CDR1 is LNHNV, CDR2 YYDKDF, per germline (reference sequence). The CDR3 contains 16 residues. V was shortened by 0 bases and J by 12 bases, with 21 bases between the two germline ends.

The gene calls are TRBV27 and TRBJ1-1; D unresolved. The V gene lost 3 bases and the J gene lost 2 bases, with 4 bases spanning the gap. The CDR3 consists of 12 residues. Per germline, CDR1 MNHEY and CDR2 SMNVEV (reference sequence). CDR3 sequence reads: CASSFGNTEAFF. In DNA, the CDR3 is TGTGCCAGCAGTTTCGGCAACACTGAAGCTTTCTTT.

The gene calls are TRBV6-6 and TRBJ2-3; tentatively, D is TRBD1 or TRBD2 (5 bases each). CDR3 length: 15 amino acids. V was shortened by 3 bases and J by 2 bases, with 12 bases between the two germline ends. Per the germline V gene, CDR1 is MNHNY and CDR2 is SVGAGI (reference sequence). The CDR3, as DNA: TGTGCCAGCAGTTATTTTAACGGGGCCACAGATACGCAGTATTTT. Protein sequence: CASSYFNGATDTQYF.